These 3 T cell receptor beta chains were sequenced from one sample in a study of blood T cell repertoires in COVID-19. Only in-frame clones appear in the TCRdb table, and some are missing; sequencing was by immunoSEQ multiplex PCR. The repertoire has about 240,000 clones, around 90% of them found once; the top ten carry around 0.99%. Sequenced material: peripheral blood. These receptors were obtained from a woman aged 40 to 50 who had recovered from COVID-19.

The V gene is TRBV7-9, the J gene TRBJ2-1; 10 bases align to TRBD2. The CDR3 is 15 residues long. Unmatched junction bases numbered 6, after V lost 2 bases and J lost 8 bases. From germline, CDR1 is SEHNR and CDR2 FQNEAQ (reference sequence). CDR3 in DNA: TGTGCCAGCAGCTTAAGCGGGAGGGCCAGGGATGAGCAGTTCTTC. Its translation is CASSLSGRARDEQFF.

The chain employs TRBV6-2 or TRBV6-3 and TRBJ1-2, with D possibly TRBD1 on 6 matching bases. The germline V and J ends were trimmed by 6 bases and 4 bases, with 15 bases remaining between them. The CDR3 contains 14 residues. CDR1 and CDR2 (germline): MNHEY, SVGEGT. Here the CDR3 reads CASSPGGQVYGYTF. CDR3 DNA: TGTGCCAGCAGCCCGGGGGGGCAGGTCTATGGCTACACCTTC.

This clone was picked up one time. The chain carries TRBV19 and TRBJ2-1; 7 positions match TRBD2. Losses at the gene ends were 7 bases for V and 2 bases for J; bases not matched to a gene: 5. The CDR3 spans 14 residues. Germline lookup yields CDR1 LNHDA and CDR2 SQIVND (reference sequence). Here the CDR3 reads CASTASGPYNEQFF. The CDR3 coding sequence is TGTGCCAGTACGGCTAGCGGCCCCTACAATGAGCAGTTCTTC.